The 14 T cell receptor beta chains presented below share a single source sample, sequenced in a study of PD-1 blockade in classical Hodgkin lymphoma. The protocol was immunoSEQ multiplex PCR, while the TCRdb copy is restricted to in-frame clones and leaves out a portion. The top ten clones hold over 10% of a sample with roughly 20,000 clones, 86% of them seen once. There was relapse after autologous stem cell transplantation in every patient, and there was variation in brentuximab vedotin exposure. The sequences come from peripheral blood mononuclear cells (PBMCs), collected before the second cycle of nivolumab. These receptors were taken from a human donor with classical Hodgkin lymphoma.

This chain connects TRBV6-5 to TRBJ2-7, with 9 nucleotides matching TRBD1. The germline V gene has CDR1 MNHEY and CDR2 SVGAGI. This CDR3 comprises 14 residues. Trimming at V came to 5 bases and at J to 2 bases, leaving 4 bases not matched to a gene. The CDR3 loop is CASSGRDRAYEQYF. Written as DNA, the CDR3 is TGTGCCAGCAGTGGCCGGGACAGGGCCTACGAGCAGTACTTC.

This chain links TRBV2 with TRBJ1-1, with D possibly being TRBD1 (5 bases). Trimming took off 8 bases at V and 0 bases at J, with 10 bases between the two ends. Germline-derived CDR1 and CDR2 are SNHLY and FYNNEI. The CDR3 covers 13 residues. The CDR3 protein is CASRRAMNTEAFF. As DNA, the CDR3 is TGTGCCAGCCGCAGGGCCATGAACACTGAAGCTTTCTTT.

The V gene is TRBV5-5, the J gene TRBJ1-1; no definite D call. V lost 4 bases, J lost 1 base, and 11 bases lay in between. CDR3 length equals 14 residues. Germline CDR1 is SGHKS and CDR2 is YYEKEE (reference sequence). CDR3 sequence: CASSGSAGNTEAFF. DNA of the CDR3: TGTGCCAGCAGCGGGTCAGCTGGGAACACTGAAGCTTTCTTT.

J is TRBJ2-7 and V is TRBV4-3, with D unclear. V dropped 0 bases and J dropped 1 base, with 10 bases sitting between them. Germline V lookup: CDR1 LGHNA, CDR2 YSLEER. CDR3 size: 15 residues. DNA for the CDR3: TGCGCCAGCAGCCAAGAAAGTCACCAGTCCTACGAGCAGTACTTC. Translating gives CASSQESHQSYEQYF.

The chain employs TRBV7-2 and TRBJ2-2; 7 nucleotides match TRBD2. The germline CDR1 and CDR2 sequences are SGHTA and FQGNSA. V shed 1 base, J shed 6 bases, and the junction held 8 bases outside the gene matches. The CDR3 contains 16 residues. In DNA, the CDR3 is TGTGCCAGCAGCTTAGGGGGACTCGCGGGGGCCGGGGAGCTGTTTTTT. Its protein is CASSLGGLAGAGELFF.

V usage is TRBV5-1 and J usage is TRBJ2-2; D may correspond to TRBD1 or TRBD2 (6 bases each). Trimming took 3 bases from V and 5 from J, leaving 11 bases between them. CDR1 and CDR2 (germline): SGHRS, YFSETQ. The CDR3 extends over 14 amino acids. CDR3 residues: CASSSGGATGELFF. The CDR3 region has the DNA TGCGCCAGCAGCTCCGGGGGCGCTACCGGGGAGCTGTTTTTT.

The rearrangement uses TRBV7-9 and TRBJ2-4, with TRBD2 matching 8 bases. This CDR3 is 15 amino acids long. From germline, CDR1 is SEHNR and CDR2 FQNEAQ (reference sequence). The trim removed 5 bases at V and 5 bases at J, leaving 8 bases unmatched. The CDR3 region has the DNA TGTGCCAGCAGCGCCTCGGGGGGGCTAGAAAACATTCAGTACTTC. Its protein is CASSASGGLENIQYF. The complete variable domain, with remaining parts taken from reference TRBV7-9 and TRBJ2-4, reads DTGVSQNPRHKITKRGQNVTFRCDPISEHNRLYWYRQTLGQGPEFLTYFQNEAQLEKSRLLSDRFSAERPKGSFSTLEIQRTEQGDSAMYLCASSASGGLENIQYFGAGTRLSVL.

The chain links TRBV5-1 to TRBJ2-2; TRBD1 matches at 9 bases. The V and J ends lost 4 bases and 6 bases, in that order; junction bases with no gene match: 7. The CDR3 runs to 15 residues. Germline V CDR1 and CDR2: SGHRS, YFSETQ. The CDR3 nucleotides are TGCGCCAGCAGCCTGGTGGGACAGGGATCCGGGGAGCTGTTTTTT. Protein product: CASSLVGQGSGELFF.

The CDR3 coding sequence is TGTGCCAGCACCCGACAGGGGGCGCTTCTTAACACCGGGGAGCTGTTTTTT. It encodes CASTRQGALLNTGELFF. The J gene is TRBJ2-2, the V gene TRBV7-8; 10 nucleotides line up with TRBD1. Looked up from germline, CDR1 is SGHVS and CDR2 is FQNEAQ. The length of the CDR3 is 17 residues. J was trimmed by 2 bases and V by 7 bases; bases with no gene match: 10.

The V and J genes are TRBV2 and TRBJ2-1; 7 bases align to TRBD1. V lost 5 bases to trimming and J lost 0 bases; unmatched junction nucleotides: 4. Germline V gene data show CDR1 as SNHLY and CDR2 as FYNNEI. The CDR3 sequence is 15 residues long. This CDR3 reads CASSTGASSYNEQFF. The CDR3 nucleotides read TGTGCCAGCAGTACAGGGGCCAGCTCCTACAATGAGCAGTTCTTC.

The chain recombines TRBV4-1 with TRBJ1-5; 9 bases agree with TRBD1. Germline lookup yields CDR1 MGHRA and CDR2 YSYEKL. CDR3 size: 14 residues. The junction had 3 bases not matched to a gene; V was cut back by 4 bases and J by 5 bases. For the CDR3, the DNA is TGCGCCAGCAGCCTGGGACAGGGCGATCAGCCCCAGCATTTT. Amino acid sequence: CASSLGQGDQPQHF.

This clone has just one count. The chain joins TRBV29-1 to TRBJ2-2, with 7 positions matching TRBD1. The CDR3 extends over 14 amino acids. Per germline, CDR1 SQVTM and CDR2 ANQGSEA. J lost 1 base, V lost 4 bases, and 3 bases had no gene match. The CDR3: CSVVGTENTGELFF. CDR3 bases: TGCAGCGTTGTCGGGACAGAGAACACCGGGGAGCTGTTTTTT.

In nucleotides, the CDR3 is TGTGCCAGCAGTCCAGGGGTGAACACTGAAGCTTTCTTT. This sequence encodes CASSPGVNTEAFF. The V gene is TRBV2, the J gene TRBJ1-1, with a weak D call TRBD1 (6 bases). Germline lookup yields CDR1 SNHLY and CDR2 FYNNEI. The ends were cut back, 5 bases at V and 0 bases at J, with 7 bases in the middle. The CDR3 extends over 13 amino acids.

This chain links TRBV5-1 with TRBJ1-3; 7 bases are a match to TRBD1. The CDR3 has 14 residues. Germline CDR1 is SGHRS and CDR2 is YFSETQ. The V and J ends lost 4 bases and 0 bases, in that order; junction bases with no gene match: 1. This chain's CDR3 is CASSRQGSGNTIYF. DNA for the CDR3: TGCGCCAGCAGCAGACAGGGCTCTGGAAACACCATATATTTT.